Following are 20 T cell receptor beta chains from one sample sequenced in a study of blood T cell repertoires in COVID-19. Some clones are missing from TCRdb's copy, which holds only in-frame ones; the method was immunoSEQ multiplex PCR. There are 400,000 or so clones in the sample; about 92% occur only once, and under 0.7% lies in the top ten. Material: PBMCs or T cells enriched from blood (not recorded which). The source is a man younger than 35 who had recovered from COVID-19.

This chain connects TRBV10-2 to TRBJ2-7; tentatively, D is TRBD1 (6 bases). Trimming left V 2 bases short and J 7 bases short, with 12 bases between. Germline values: CDR1 WSHSY, CDR2 SAAADI. This CDR3 region has 13 residues. The CDR3 DNA sequence: TGCGCCAGCAGTGAGCGAGGGGGTCGGGAGCAGTACTTC. It is translated as CASSERGGREQYF.

V usage is TRBV3-1 (or the pseudogene TRBV3-2) and J usage is TRBJ1-5; D is ambiguous. Per germline, CDR1 LGHDT and CDR2 YNNKEL (reference sequence). The ends were cut back, 3 bases at V and 3 bases at J, with 18 bases in the middle. CDR3 size: 17 residues. Here the CDR3 reads CASSHLQVGRNNQPQHF. In DNA, the CDR3 is TGTGCCAGCAGCCACCTCCAAGTTGGGAGAAACAATCAGCCCCAGCATTTT.

This rearrangement joins TRBV19 to TRBJ2-6; D is ambiguous. The CDR3 totals 15 residues. V lost 6 bases and J lost 4, with 13 bases in between. In germline, CDR1 is LNHDA, CDR2 SQIVND (reference sequence). The CDR3 nucleotides read TGTGCCAGTAGCCCTCTACCCGTGGGGGCCAACGTCCTGACTTTC. Translating it yields CASSPLPVGANVLTF. Combining the CDR3 with reference TRBV19 and TRBJ2-6 gives the whole variable domain DGGITQSPKYLFRKEGQNVTLSCEQNLNHDAMYWYRQDPGQGLRLIYYSQIVNDFQKGDIAEGYSVSREKKESFPLTVTSAQKNPTAFYLCASSPLPVGANVLTFGAGSRLTVL.

This chain uses TRBV19 with TRBJ2-7; D perhaps matches TRBD2 (6 bases). Trimming removed 1 base from V and 3 bases from J, with 10 bases in between. This CDR3 comprises 14 residues. CDR1 is LNHDA, CDR2 SQIVND, per germline (reference sequence). CDR3 in amino acids: CASSIVAGSYEQYF. The CDR3 DNA is TGTGCCAGTAGTATAGTGGCGGGAAGCTACGAGCAGTACTTC.

This CDR3 reads CASSTLGGGSPLHF. The CDR3 DNA follows: TGCGCCAGCAGCACCTTAGGGGGTGGTTCACCCCTCCACTTT. V and J are TRBV5-1 and TRBJ1-6; D is perhaps TRBD1 (6 bases). With 4 bases removed from V and 9 bases from J, the gap between germline ends came to 14 bases. Germline V gene lookup returns CDR1 SGHRS and CDR2 YFSETQ. This CDR3 contains 14 residues.

The rearrangement uses TRBV24-1 and TRBJ2-1; the D gene is possibly TRBD2 (6 bases). Looked up from germline, CDR1 is KGHDR and CDR2 is SFDVKD. CDR3 length: 15 residues. Trimming shortened V by 3 bases and J by 7 bases, and 15 bases separated the two germline ends. In DNA form, the CDR3 reads TGTGCCACCAGTGATCACCCGAGCGGGCCAAATGAGCAGTTCTTC. This gives the protein CATSDHPSGPNEQFF.

The chain couples TRBV18 to TRBJ2-2; the match to TRBD1 covers 7 bases. V gave up 2 bases and J gave up 3 bases; unmatched junction bases: 3. This CDR3 is built from 15 residues. The germline V gene has CDR1 KGHSH and CDR2 LQKENI. CDR3 bases: TGTGCCAGCTCACCAAGGCAGGGGGACACCGGGGAGCTGTTTTTT. The encoded protein is CASSPRQGDTGELFF. The full variable domain, its missing parts supplied by reference TRBV18 and TRBJ2-2, is NAGVMQNPRHLVRRRGQEARLRCSPMKGHSHVYWYRQLPEEGLKFMVYLQKENIIDESGMPKERFSAEFPKEGPSILRIQQVVRGDSAAYFCASSPRQGDTGELFFGEGSRLTVL.

Points on this clone: This specimen includes other DNA sequences encoding the same CDR3. V gene TRBV7-2 combines with J gene TRBJ1-2; D not resolved. V was pared by 5 bases and J by 2 bases, with 9 bases between. The V gene's germline CDR1 is SGHTA and CDR2 FQGNSA. The CDR3 is 13 amino acids. As DNA, the CDR3 is TGTGCCAGCAGCCTAAGAGGAAACTATGGCTACACCTTC. This gives the protein CASSLRGNYGYTF.

The chain links TRBV19 to TRBJ1-5, with 8 bases matching TRBD1. The length of the CDR3 is 15 residues. Germline V gene sequence: CDR1 LNHDA, CDR2 SQIVND (reference sequence). V lost 5 bases, J lost 0 bases, and 3 bases stayed unmatched. In DNA form, the CDR3 reads TGTGCCAGTAGTTTCGGGACAGGTAGCAATCAGCCCCAGCATTTT. Translated: CASSFGTGSNQPQHF.

The chain couples TRBV12-3 or TRBV12-4 to TRBJ1-5; no clear D gene. The CDR3 is 13 residues long. V lost 4 bases to trimming and J lost 7 bases, with 11 bases between them. The CDR3 reads CASSSGPGQPQHF. CDR3 nucleotides: TGTGCCAGCAGTTCGGGCCCGGGACAGCCCCAGCATTTT.

The V gene is TRBV29-1, the J gene TRBJ2-1; no definite D call. The V and J ends lost 0 bases and 10 bases respectively, with 10 bases between them. CDR1 is SQVTM, CDR2 ANQGSEA, per germline. This CDR3 has 12 residues. The CDR3 region has the DNA TGCAGCGTTGAAGAGTTAGCCCGCGAGCAGTTCTTC. Its protein is CSVEELAREQFF.

The rearrangement links TRBV3-1 (or the pseudogene TRBV3-2) to TRBJ1-6; D is ambiguous. Looked up from germline, CDR1 is LGHDT and CDR2 is YNNKEL (reference sequence). This CDR3 contains 16 residues. The ends were cut back, 0 bases at V and 7 bases at J, with 13 bases in the middle. In DNA, the CDR3 is TGTGCCAGCAGCCAAGATACCCTGATACTGAATTCACCCCTCCACTTT. Amino acids: CASSQDTLILNSPLHF.

This clone showed up many times. V and J are TRBV18 and TRBJ1-4, with D unresolved. Germline-derived CDR1 and CDR2 are KGHSH and LQKENI. The CDR3 totals 14 residues. V was trimmed by 2 bases and J by 5 bases, leaving 9 bases between them. CDR3 coding DNA: TGTGCCAGCTCACCAGGACTTTCGAATGAAAAACTGTTTTTT. Protein: CASSPGLSNEKLFF. The complete variable domain, with remaining parts taken from reference TRBV18 and TRBJ1-4, reads NAGVMQNPRHLVRRRGQEARLRCSPMKGHSHVYWYRQLPEEGLKFMVYLQKENIIDESGMPKERFSAEFPKEGPSILRIQQVVRGDSAAYFCASSPGLSNEKLFFGSGTQLSVL.

This clone was seen ten or more times. V usage is TRBV3-1 (or the pseudogene TRBV3-2) and J usage is TRBJ1-6; D unclear. The CDR3 extends over 14 amino acids. V was clipped by 1 base and J by 9 bases, with 10 bases between them. CDR1 and CDR2 (germline): LGHDT, YNNKEL (reference sequence). CDR3 nucleotide sequence: TGTGCCAGCAGCCAAGCCCGTGGGAGTTCACCCCTCCACTTT. Its translation is CASSQARGSSPLHF.

The chain combines TRBV19 with TRBJ1-1; no definite D call. In germline, CDR1 is LNHDA, CDR2 SQIVND (reference sequence). The germline V and J ends were trimmed by 7 bases and 3 bases, with 9 bases remaining between them. This CDR3 is 12 amino acids long. The CDR3 sequence: CASMGRYTEAFF. The DNA for the CDR3 is TGTGCCAGTATGGGGAGATACACTGAAGCTTTCTTT.

The chain uses TRBV9 and TRBJ1-1; no reliable D call. Germline V gene lookup returns CDR1 SGDLS and CDR2 YYNGEE. V dropped 1 base and J dropped 5 bases, with 12 bases sitting between them. CDR3 length: 14 amino acids. CDR3 in amino acids: CASSVKGRGTEAFF. The CDR3 DNA sequence: TGTGCCAGCAGCGTAAAGGGTCGAGGGACTGAAGCTTTCTTT. Looking up the rest from reference TRBV9 and TRBJ1-1 gives the full variable domain: DSGVTQTPKHLITATGQRVTLRCSPRSGDLSVYWYQQSLDQGLQFLIQYYNGEERAKGNILERFSAQQFPDLHSELNLSSLELGDSALYFCASSVKGRGTEAFFGQGTRLTVV.

The gene calls are TRBV25-1 and TRBJ1-4, with 9 bases aligning to TRBD1. CDR1 and CDR2 from the germline V gene are MGHDK and SYGVNS. The length of the CDR3 is 14 residues. Unmatched junction bases numbered 5, after V lost 5 bases and J lost 7 bases. CDR3 DNA: TGTGCCAGCAGTCACAGGGGGCACGGTGAAAAACTGTTTTTT. Amino acid sequence: CASSHRGHGEKLFF.

The chain links TRBV21-1 to TRBJ1-1; the table's TRBD1 call for D was not verified on the DNA. TRBV21-1 is flagged as a pseudogene. CDR3 length: 18 amino acids. CDR3 sequence (DNA): TGTGCCAGCAGCAAAGACTCGGGACAGTGCCCTCAGAACACTGAAGCTTTCTTT. Protein product: CASSKDSGQCPQNTEAFF.

V is TRBV27 and J is TRBJ1-5; unclear D gene. Germline CDR1 is MNHEY and CDR2 is SMNVEV (reference sequence). Trimming took 2 bases from V and 1 from J, leaving 6 bases between them. The CDR3 sequence is 14 residues long. As DNA, the CDR3 is TGTGCCAGCAGTTTAGGCTTGAGCAATCAGCCCCAGCATTTT. Amino acids: CASSLGLSNQPQHF.

This sequence joins TRBV2 and TRBJ2-1, with 7 nucleotides matching TRBD1. V was pared by 8 bases and J by 7 bases, with 8 bases of the junction left unmatched. This CDR3 has 13 residues. Germline V gene data show CDR1 as SNHLY and CDR2 as FYNNEI. DNA of the CDR3: TGTGCCAGCCAGGGACAGACGGGGAATGAGCAGTTCTTC. Its protein is CASQGQTGNEQFF. The full variable domain, with the rest looked up from reference TRBV2 and TRBJ2-1, is EPEVTQTPSHQVTQMGQEVILRCVPISNHLYFYWYRQILGQKVEFLVSFYNNEISEKSEIFDDQFSVERPDGSNFTLKIRSTKLEDSAMYFCASQGQTGNEQFFGPGTRLTVL.